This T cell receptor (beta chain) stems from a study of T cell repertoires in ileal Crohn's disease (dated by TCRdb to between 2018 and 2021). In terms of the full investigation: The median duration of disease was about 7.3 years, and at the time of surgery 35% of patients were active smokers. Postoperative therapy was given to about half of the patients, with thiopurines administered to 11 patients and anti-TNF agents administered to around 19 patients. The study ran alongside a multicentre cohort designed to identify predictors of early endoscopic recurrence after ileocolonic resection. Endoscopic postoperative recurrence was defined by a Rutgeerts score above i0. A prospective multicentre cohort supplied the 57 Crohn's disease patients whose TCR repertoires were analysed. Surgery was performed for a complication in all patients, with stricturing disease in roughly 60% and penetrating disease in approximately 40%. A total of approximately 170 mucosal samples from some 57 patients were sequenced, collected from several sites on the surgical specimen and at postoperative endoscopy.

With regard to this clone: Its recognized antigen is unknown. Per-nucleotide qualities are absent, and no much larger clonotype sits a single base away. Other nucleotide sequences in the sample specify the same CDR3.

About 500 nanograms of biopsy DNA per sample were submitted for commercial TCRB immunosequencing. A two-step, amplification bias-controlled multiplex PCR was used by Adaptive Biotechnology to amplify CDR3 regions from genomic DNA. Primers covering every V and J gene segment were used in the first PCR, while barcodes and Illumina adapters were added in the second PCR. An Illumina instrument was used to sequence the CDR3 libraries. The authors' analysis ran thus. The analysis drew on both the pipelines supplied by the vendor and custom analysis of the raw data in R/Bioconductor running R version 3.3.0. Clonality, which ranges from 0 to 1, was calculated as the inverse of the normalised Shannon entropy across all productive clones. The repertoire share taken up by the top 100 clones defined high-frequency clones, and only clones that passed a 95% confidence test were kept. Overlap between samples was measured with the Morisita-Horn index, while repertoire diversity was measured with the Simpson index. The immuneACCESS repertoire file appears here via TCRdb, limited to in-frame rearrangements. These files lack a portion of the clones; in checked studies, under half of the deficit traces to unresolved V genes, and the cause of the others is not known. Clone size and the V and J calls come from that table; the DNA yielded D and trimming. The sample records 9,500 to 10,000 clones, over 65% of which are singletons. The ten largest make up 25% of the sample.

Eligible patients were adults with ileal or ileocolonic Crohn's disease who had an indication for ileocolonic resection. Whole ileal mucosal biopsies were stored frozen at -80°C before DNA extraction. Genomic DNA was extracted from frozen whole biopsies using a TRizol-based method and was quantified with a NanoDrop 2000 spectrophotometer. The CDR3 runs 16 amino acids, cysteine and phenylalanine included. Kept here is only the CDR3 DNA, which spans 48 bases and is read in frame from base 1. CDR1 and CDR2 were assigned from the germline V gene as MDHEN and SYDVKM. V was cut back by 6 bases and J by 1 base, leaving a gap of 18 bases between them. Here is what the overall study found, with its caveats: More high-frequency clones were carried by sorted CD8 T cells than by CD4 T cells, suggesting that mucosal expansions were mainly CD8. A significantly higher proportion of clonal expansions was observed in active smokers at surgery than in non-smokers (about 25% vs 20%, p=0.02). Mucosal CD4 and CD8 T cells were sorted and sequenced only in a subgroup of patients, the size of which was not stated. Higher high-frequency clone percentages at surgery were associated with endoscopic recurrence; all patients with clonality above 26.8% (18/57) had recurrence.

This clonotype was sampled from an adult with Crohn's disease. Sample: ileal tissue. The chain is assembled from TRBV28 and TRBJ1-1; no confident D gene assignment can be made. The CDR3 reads CASRNAPGVWNTEAFF. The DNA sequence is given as TGTGCCAGCAGGAACGCCCCGGGAGTTTGGAACACTGAAGCTTTCTTT.